This TCR beta chain was found in a study of CD8 T cells in Susac syndrome. V lost 8 bases and J 11 bases, leaving 6 bases between the germline ends. The CDR3 sequence is 9 residues long. Reverse transcription of 0.5 to 1 ug RNA used random hexamers. The immunoSEQ assay covered 54 Vbeta and 13 Jbeta segments for CDR3. TCRdb reprocessed the immunoSEQ multiplex PCR reads via MiXCR and lists one record per CDR3 protein. Of around 59,000 distinct CDR3 sequences in the sample, around 90% were seen once. Sequenced sample: CD8+ T cells from PBMCs. The sequence was obtained from a human donor in good health. This chain links TRBV12-3 or TRBV12-4 with TRBJ2-2; D is uncertain. CDR3 in amino acids: CASGPELFF. The CDR3 nucleotides are TGTGCCAGCGGACCTGAGCTGTTTTTT.